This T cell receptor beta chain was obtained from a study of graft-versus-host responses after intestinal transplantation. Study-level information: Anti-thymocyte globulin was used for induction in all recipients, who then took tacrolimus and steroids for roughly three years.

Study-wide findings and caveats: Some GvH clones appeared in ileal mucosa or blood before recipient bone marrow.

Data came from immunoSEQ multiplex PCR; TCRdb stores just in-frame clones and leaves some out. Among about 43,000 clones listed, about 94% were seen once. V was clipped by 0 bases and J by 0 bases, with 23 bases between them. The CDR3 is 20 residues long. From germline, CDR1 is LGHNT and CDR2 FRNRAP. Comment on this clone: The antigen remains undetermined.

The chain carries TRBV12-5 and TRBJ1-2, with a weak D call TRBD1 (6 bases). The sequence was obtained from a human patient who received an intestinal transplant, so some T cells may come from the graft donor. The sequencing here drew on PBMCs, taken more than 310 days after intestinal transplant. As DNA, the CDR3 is TGTGCTAGTGGTTTGGTCTTCGAAAACAGGGCTAACAGAACTAACTATGGCTACACCTTC. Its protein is CASGLVFENRANRTNYGYTF.